This passage covers 30 T cell receptor beta chains from one sample sequenced in a study of T cell repertoires and HLA-DP antigens. The method was immunoSEQ multiplex PCR; TCRdb's version includes in-frame clones alone and lacks a portion of them. The sample includes tens of thousands of clones, about four fifths seen only once; the top ten take more than 1.5%. Their recognized antigens are unknown. Sequencing used CD4+ T cells from PBMCs. The origin of the receptors is a man aged 55-75 years in good health and CMV-seronegative.

The chain has TRBV7-8 and TRBJ2-2; no firm D call. The ends were cut back, 5 bases at V and 6 bases at J, with 22 bases in the middle. Looked up from germline, CDR1 is SGHVS and CDR2 is FQNEAQ. This CDR3 is 17 amino acids long. The CDR3 region is CASSDRAFRFTAGELFF. CDR3 nucleotide sequence: TGTGCCAGCAGCGATAGAGCCTTCCGATTTACAGCCGGGGAGCTGTTTTTT.

V usage is TRBV6-6 and J usage is TRBJ2-5; no reliable D call. This CDR3 comprises 14 residues. CDR1 and CDR2 from the germline V gene are MNHNY and SVGAGI (reference sequence). Trimming took 5 bases from V and 7 from J, leaving 17 bases between them. CDR3 sequence: CASSPSSQAGTQYF. The CDR3, as DNA: TGTGCCAGCAGTCCCTCGTCGCAGGCTGGGACCCAGTACTTC.

The rearrangement links TRBV29-1 to TRBJ1-1; D unclear. V lost 5 bases and J 1 base, leaving 8 bases between the germline ends. CDR1 and CDR2 from the germline V gene are SQVTM and ANQGSEA. The CDR3 covers 12 residues. For the CDR3, the DNA is TGCAGCGTTAAGACCACGAACACTGAAGCTTTCTTT. Amino acids: CSVKTTNTEAFF.

The chain employs TRBV5-1 and TRBJ1-1; 9 positions agree with TRBD1. CDR3 size: 16 residues. Unmatched junction bases numbered 10, after V lost 3 bases and J lost 4 bases. CDR1 SGHRS and CDR2 YFSETQ come from the germline V gene. The CDR3 nucleotides read TGCGCCAGCAGCTCCCTGGGGACAGGGTCGGGCACTGAAGCTTTCTTT. Its translation is CASSSLGTGSGTEAFF.

The chain carries TRBV4-3 and TRBJ2-3; 9 bases agree with TRBD2. With V trimmed by 0 bases and J by 2 bases, 6 bases remained unmatched. Germline CDR1 is LGHNA and CDR2 is YSLEER. This CDR3 spans 17 amino acids. The CDR3: CASSQDPSGGTTDTQYF. The DNA of the CDR3 is TGCGCCAGCAGCCAAGATCCCAGCGGGGGGACCACAGATACGCAGTATTTT.

This rearrangement joins TRBV5-8 to TRBJ2-7, with D tentatively TRBD1 (5 bases). From germline, CDR1 is SGHTS and CDR2 YDEGEE. CDR3 size: 14 residues. Trimming took off 5 bases at V and 4 bases at J, with 16 bases between the two ends. The CDR3 nucleotides are TGTGCCAGCAGATCTCGTGGAGCAGGGTACGAGCAGTACGTC. This encodes CASRSRGAGYEQYV.

DNA for the CDR3: TGTGCCAGCACCTGGACATCAAGCACAGATACGCAGTATTTT. Residues: CASTWTSSTDTQYF. The chain employs TRBV16 and TRBJ2-3, with D perhaps matching TRBD1 (5 bases). Germline assignment: CDR1 KGHSY and CDR2 FQNENV. This CDR3 has 14 residues. Trimming stripped 7 bases from V and 0 bases from J, with 11 bases between.

V usage is TRBV10-3 and J usage is TRBJ2-1, with unresolved D. Germline V CDR1 and CDR2: ENHRY, SYGVKD. This CDR3 has 14 residues. Trimming left V 0 bases short and J 3 bases short, with 6 bases between. The CDR3 coding sequence is TGTGCCATCAGTGAGTCTACTTTCTACAATGAGCAGTTCTTC. It yields the protein CAISESTFYNEQFF.

This sequence joins TRBV5-1 and TRBJ2-3, with D possibly being TRBD1 (5 bases). Germline V gene data show CDR1 as SGHRS and CDR2 as YFSETQ. V was clipped by 0 bases and J by 2 bases, with 7 bases between them. The CDR3 consists of 14 residues. CDR3 nucleotides: TGCGCCAGCAGCTTGGACAGGCTCACAGATACGCAGTATTTT. Protein sequence: CASSLDRLTDTQYF.

This chain connects TRBV4-1 to TRBJ2-7; no clear D. Germline V gene data show CDR1 as MGHRA and CDR2 as YSYEKL. Trimming took off 0 bases at V and 6 bases at J, with 9 bases between the two ends. The CDR3 totals 13 residues. As DNA, the CDR3 is TGCGCCAGCAGCCAAGATAGGGCCCTCGAGCAGTACGTC. It is translated as CASSQDRALEQYV.

In its sample, this clone was seen a few times. The gene calls are TRBV10-3 and TRBJ2-1; D might be TRBD1 (6 bases). Germline assignment: CDR1 ENHRY and CDR2 SYGVKD. Trimming removed 2 bases from V and 1 base from J, with 15 bases in between. The CDR3 is made up of 17 amino acids. CDR3 residues: CAISEELTGVSYNEQFF. CDR3 in DNA: TGTGCCATCAGTGAGGAACTGACAGGTGTGTCCTACAATGAGCAGTTCTTC.

V and J are TRBV6-5 and TRBJ1-2; perhaps TRBD1 as D (5 bases). V was cut by 3 bases and J by 7 bases, with 12 bases left in between. The CDR3 loop spans 13 amino acids. Germline CDR1 and CDR2: MNHEY and SVGAGI. The CDR3 is CASSYQGSGGYTF. CDR3 nucleotides: TGTGCCAGCAGTTATCAGGGTTCTGGTGGCTACACCTTC.

V gene TRBV7-2 combines with J gene TRBJ2-1; 12 bases agree with TRBD2. The CDR3 is 17 residues long. Germline CDR1 reads SGHTA; CDR2 reads FQGNSA. J was trimmed by 6 bases and V by 5 bases; bases with no gene match: 11. CDR3 DNA sequence: TGTGCCAGCAGCCTGCATCCACTAGCGGGAGGAGGCAATGAGCAGTTCTTC. Amino acids: CASSLHPLAGGGNEQFF. Supplemented by reference TRBV7-2 and TRBJ2-1, the full variable domain reads GAGVSQSPSNKVTEKGKDVELRCDPISGHTALYWYRQSLGQGLEFLIYFQGNSAPDKSGLPSDRFSAERTGGSVSTLTIQRTQQEDSAVYLCASSLHPLAGGGNEQFFGPGTRLTVL.

The chain links TRBV6-6 to TRBJ1-1; D is unresolved. The V gene lost 5 bases and the J gene lost 2 bases, with 9 bases spanning the gap. The CDR3 is 13 amino acids. CDR1 MNHNY and CDR2 SVGAGI come from the germline V gene (reference sequence). The CDR3 DNA reads TGTGCCAGCAGTCTCCAGTATAACACTGAAGCTTTCTTT. Its protein is CASSLQYNTEAFF.

This chain links TRBV6-1 with TRBJ2-1, with 12 bases identical to TRBD1. The CDR3 has 15 residues. Germline V gene lookup returns CDR1 MNHNS and CDR2 SASEGT. V lost 3 bases, J lost 9 bases, and 6 bases stayed unmatched. The DNA for the CDR3 is TGTGCCAGCAGTGAGGGACAGGGGGCGAAGCGTGAGCAGTTCTTC. It codes for CASSEGQGAKREQFF.

The V call is TRBV19, the J call TRBJ1-6; D not resolved. In germline, CDR1 is LNHDA, CDR2 SQIVND (reference sequence). The CDR3 consists of 15 residues. Trimming took off 5 bases at V and 7 bases at J, with 15 bases between the two ends. CDR3 coding DNA: TGTGCCAGTAGTTCCCGACACCACTCCAATTCACCCCTCCACTTT. It yields the protein CASSSRHHSNSPLHF.

The J gene is TRBJ2-1, the V gene TRBV6-1; 7 bases align to TRBD2. V dropped 6 bases and J dropped 4; count of bases not matched to a gene: 6. Germline V gene lookup returns CDR1 MNHNS and CDR2 SASEGT. The CDR3 extends over 14 amino acids. As DNA, the CDR3 is TGTGCCAGCAGCGGGGAGCGGGGTTACAATGAGCAGTTCTTC. Translation gives CASSGERGYNEQFF.

V is TRBV19 and J is TRBJ1-3; D gene ambiguous. CDR3 length: 15 amino acids. The V gene lost 3 bases and the J gene lost 0 bases, with 9 bases spanning the gap. Germline V gives CDR1 LNHDA, CDR2 SQIVND (reference sequence). Here the CDR3 reads CASSIGRYSGNTIYF. The DNA for the CDR3 is TGTGCCAGTAGTATTGGTCGATACTCTGGAAACACCATATATTTT.

The CDR3 here is CASSLSSGFYNEQFF. The CDR3 DNA sequence: TGTGCCAGCAGTTTGAGTAGCGGGTTCTACAATGAGCAGTTCTTC. V is TRBV28 and J is TRBJ2-1, with 7 bases aligning to TRBD2. V lost 3 bases, J lost 3 bases, and 5 bases stayed unmatched. CDR3 length: 15 amino acids. CDR1 and CDR2 (germline): MDHEN, SYDVKM.

The V gene is TRBV27, the J gene TRBJ2-1; tentatively, D is TRBD2 (7 bases). CDR3 length: 15 amino acids. Germline lookup yields CDR1 MNHEY and CDR2 SMNVEV (reference sequence). V was cut by 8 bases and J by 0 bases, with 14 bases left in between. The CDR3 DNA reads as TGTGCCAGCCGCGGGGGCCCCGCCTCCTACAATGAGCAGTTCTTC. Its translation: CASRGGPASYNEQFF.

In its sample, this clone was seen a few times. This chain joins TRBV4-1 and TRBJ1-2; D gene ambiguous. There are 15 residues in the CDR3. Germline CDR1 and CDR2: MGHRA and YSYEKL. The germline V and J ends were trimmed by 1 base and 3 bases, with 12 bases remaining between them. CDR3 sequence reads: CASSQGENSDYGYTF. DNA of the CDR3: TGCGCCAGCAGCCAAGGAGAGAACTCGGACTATGGCTACACCTTC.

This rearrangement joins TRBV11-2 to TRBJ2-2; D may be TRBD1 (6 bases). V shed 5 bases and J shed 0 bases, with 13 bases lying between them. Germline V gene data show CDR1 as SGHAT and CDR2 as FQNNGV. The CDR3 spans 16 residues. CDR3 nucleotides: TGTGCCAGCAGCCCAAACAGGGTATCGAACACCGGGGAGCTGTTTTTT. Translated: CASSPNRVSNTGELFF.

This clone has a handful of counts. The chain recombines TRBV12-5 with TRBJ1-1, with TRBD1 matching over 9 bases. The CDR3 has 14 amino acids. CDR1 LGHNT and CDR2 FRNRAP come from the germline V gene. Losses at the gene ends were 4 bases for V and 6 bases for J; bases not matched to a gene: 6. CDR3 loop: CASGWEQGASEAFF. The CDR3 coding sequence is TGTGCTAGTGGTTGGGAACAGGGGGCTTCTGAAGCTTTCTTT.

In its sample, this clone was seen a few times. Other DNA sequences of this sample code for an identical CDR3. The J gene is TRBJ2-3, the V gene TRBV7-2; TRBD2 agrees at 8 bases. J gave up 3 bases and V 5 bases, and 10 bases lay outside the gene matches. This CDR3 contains 16 residues. Germline V gives CDR1 SGHTA, CDR2 FQGNSA. CDR3 in amino acids: CASSLTGGAGTDTQYF. As DNA, the CDR3 is TGTGCCAGCAGCCTAACCGGGGGGGCGGGGACAGATACGCAGTATTTT.

The chain is built from TRBV9 and TRBJ1-4; D is undetermined. Looked up from germline, CDR1 is SGDLS and CDR2 is YYNGEE. The CDR3 runs to 14 residues. Trimming left V 4 bases short and J 8 bases short, with 15 bases between. CDR3 sequence reads: CASSLGSPGEKLFF. DNA for the CDR3: TGTGCCAGCAGCTTGGGAAGCCCTGGAGAAAAACTGTTTTTT.

V gene TRBV5-5 combines with J gene TRBJ1-6; no definite D call. This CDR3 region has 16 residues. Per the germline V gene, CDR1 is SGHKS and CDR2 is YYEKEE (reference sequence). V dropped 0 bases and J dropped 0 bases, with 7 bases sitting between them. Written as DNA, the CDR3 is TGTGCCAGCAGCTTGGCTGGGAACTCCTATAATTCACCCCTCCACTTT. Protein sequence: CASSLAGNSYNSPLHF.

J is TRBJ1-2 and V is TRBV27; D unclear. This CDR3 spans 14 amino acids. Trimming took 0 bases from V and 0 from J, leaving 5 bases between them. In germline, CDR1 is MNHEY, CDR2 SMNVEV (reference sequence). As DNA, the CDR3 is TGTGCCAGCAGTTTATCTTGGCCTAACTATGGCTACACCTTC. Translating gives CASSLSWPNYGYTF.

The chain links TRBV9 to TRBJ2-7; no reliable D call. The CDR3 is 14 residues long. Between the trimmed V and J ends, which lost 0 bases and 2 bases, there was a span of 9 bases. The V gene's germline CDR1 is SGDLS and CDR2 YYNGEE. This chain's CDR3 is CASSVAADTYEQYF. The CDR3 DNA follows: TGTGCCAGCAGCGTAGCGGCAGATACCTACGAGCAGTACTTC.

The chain joins TRBV27 to TRBJ2-1; perhaps TRBD2 as D (6 bases). Germline values: CDR1 MNHEY, CDR2 SMNVEV (reference sequence). Trimming removed 3 bases from V and 3 bases from J, with 15 bases in between. The CDR3 loop spans 16 amino acids. The CDR3 is CASSFGTGPNYNEQFF. The CDR3 region has the DNA TGTGCCAGCAGTTTTGGGACTGGGCCAAACTACAATGAGCAGTTCTTC.

The chain uses TRBV5-1 and TRBJ1-6; D gene unclear. The germline gives CDR1 SGHRS, CDR2 YFSETQ. The CDR3 consists of 18 residues. Trimming took off 0 bases at V and 0 bases at J, with 13 bases between the two ends. The CDR3 spells CASSLAIRGSSYNSPLHF. In DNA, the CDR3 is TGCGCCAGCAGCTTGGCCATCCGAGGGAGCTCCTATAATTCACCCCTCCACTTT.